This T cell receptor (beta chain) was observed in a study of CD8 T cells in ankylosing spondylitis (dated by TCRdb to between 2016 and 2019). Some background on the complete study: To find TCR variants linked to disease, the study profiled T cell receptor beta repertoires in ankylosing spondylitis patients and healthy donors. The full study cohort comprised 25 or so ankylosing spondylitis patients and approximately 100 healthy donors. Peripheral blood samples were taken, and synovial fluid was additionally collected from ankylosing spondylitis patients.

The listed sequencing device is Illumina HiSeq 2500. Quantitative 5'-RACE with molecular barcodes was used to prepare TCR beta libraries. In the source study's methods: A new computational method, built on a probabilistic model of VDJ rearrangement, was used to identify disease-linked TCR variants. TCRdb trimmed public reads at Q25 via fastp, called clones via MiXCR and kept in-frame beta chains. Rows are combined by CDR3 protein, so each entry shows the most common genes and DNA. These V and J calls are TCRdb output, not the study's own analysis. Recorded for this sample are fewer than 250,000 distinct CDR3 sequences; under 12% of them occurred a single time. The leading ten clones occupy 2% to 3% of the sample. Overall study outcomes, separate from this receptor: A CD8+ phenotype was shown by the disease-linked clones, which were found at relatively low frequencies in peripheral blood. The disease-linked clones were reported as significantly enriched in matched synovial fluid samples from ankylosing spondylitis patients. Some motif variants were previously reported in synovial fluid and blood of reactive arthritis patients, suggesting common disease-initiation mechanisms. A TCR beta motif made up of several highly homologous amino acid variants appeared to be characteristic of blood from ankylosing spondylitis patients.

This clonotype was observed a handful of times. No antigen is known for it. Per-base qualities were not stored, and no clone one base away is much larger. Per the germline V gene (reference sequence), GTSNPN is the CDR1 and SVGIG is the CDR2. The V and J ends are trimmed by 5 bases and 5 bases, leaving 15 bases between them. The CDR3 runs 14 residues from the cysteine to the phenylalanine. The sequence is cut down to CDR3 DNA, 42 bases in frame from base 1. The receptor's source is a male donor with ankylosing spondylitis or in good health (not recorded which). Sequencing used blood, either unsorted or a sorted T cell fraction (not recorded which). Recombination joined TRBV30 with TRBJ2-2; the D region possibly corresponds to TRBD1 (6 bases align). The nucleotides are TGTGCCTGGGCCACAGGGTCGGGTACCGGGGAGCTGTTTTTT. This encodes CAWATGSGTGELFF.